This T cell receptor (beta chain) was sequenced for a study of regulatory T cells in long-lasting Graves disease. The CDR3 length is 16 residues. Per germline, CDR1 LGHNA and CDR2 YSLEER. Trimming stripped 1 base from V and 4 bases from J, with 14 bases between. Time point defined: persistent/refractory GD, antithyroid drugs over 5 years with positive TRAb. RNA isolated from PBMCs was used to make the TCR library. Construction of the TCR beta libraries employed iRepertoire HTBI primers in conjunction with Arm-PCR of CDR3 regions. Using its own MiXCR run on the multiplex PCR reads, TCRdb lists one record per CDR3 protein. The sample shows a few hundred thousand distinct CDR3 sequences, about 20% of them seen only once.

The TCR comes from a female donor with Graves disease. The starting material was peripheral blood mononuclear cells (PBMCs), obtained when the disease was refractory, from a patient treated with antithyroid drugs. The chain uses TRBV4-3 and TRBJ1-5; perhaps TRBD1 as D (6 bases). This CDR3 is CASSQVYWQGNQPQHF. The CDR3, as DNA: TGCGCCAGCAGCCAAGTTTATTGGCAGGGGAATCAGCCCCAGCATTTT.